This T cell receptor beta chain was captured by sequencing in a study of CD8 T cells in Susac syndrome. CDR1 and CDR2 from the germline V gene are SGHNT and YYREEE (reference sequence). The CDR3 runs 12 residues. J lost 10 bases, V lost 4 bases, and 5 bases had no gene match. Roughly 0.5 to 1 ug RNA was reverse transcribed with random hexamers. TCRdb reprocessed the immunoSEQ multiplex PCR reads with MiXCR, giving one entry per CDR3 protein. The profile shows roughly 130,000 distinct CDR3 sequences, 94% of them singletons. This TCR was recovered from a human donor with multiple sclerosis. The V call is TRBV5-4, the J call TRBJ1-1; TRBD1 aligns across 9 bases. Sequenced input: CD4+ T cells from PBMCs. This CDR3 reads CASSPGQGRAFF. Written as DNA, the CDR3 is TGTGCCAGCAGCCCGGGACAGGGAAGAGCTTTCTTT.